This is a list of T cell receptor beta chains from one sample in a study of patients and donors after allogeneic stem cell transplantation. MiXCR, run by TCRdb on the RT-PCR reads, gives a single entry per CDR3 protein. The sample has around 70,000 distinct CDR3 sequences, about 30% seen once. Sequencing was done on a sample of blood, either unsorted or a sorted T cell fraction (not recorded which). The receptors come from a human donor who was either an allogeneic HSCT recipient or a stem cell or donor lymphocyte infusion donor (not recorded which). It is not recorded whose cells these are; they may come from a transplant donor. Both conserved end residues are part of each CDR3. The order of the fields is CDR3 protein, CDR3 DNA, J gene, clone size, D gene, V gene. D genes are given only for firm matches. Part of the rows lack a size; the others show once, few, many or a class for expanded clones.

CASSFSGGAVETQYF | TGTGCCAGCAGTTTCTCCGGGGGGGCCGTGGAGACCCAGTACTTC | TRBJ2-5 | NA | TRBD2 | TRBV12-3/TRBV12-4
CSARLTGNSPLHF | TGCAGTGCTAGATTGACAGGGAATTCACCCCTCCACTTT | TRBJ1-6 | NA | TRBD1 | TRBV20-1
CASSLGLAPDTQYF | TGCGCCAGCAGCTTGGGACTAGCCCCAGATACGCAGTATTTT | TRBJ2-3 | few | TRBD2 | TRBV5-1
CASTGQGGRSYEQYF | TGTGCCAGCACGGGGCAGGGCGGGAGATCCTACGAGCAGTACTTC | TRBJ2-7 | NA | TRBD2 | TRBV6-6
CASSKFRDYEQYF | TGTGCCAGCAGTAAATTCAGGGACTACGAGCAGTACTTC | TRBJ2-7 | few | NA | TRBV6-1
CASSQASRLSGGSTDTQYF | TGCGCCAGCAGCCAAGCATCTAGACTTAGCGGGGGCAGCACAGATACGCAGTATTTT | TRBJ2-3 | few | TRBD2 | TRBV4-1
CASSLAPKETQYF | TGTGCCAGCAGCTTAGCACCCAAAGAGACCCAGTACTTC | TRBJ2-5 | NA | NA | TRBV7-2
CASSLWLTETQYF | TGTGCCAGCAGCTTATGGCTTACGGAGACCCAGTACTTC | TRBJ2-5 | NA | NA | TRBV7-9
CSARLQVSGYTF | TGCAGTGCTAGGCTACAGGTGTCTGGCTACACCTTC | TRBJ1-2 | NA | NA | TRBV20-1
CAITASGKETQYF | TGTGCCATCACCGCTAGCGGTAAAGAGACCCAGTACTTC | TRBJ2-5 | NA | TRBD2 | TRBV10-3
CASSYEPGANVLTF | TGTGCCAGCAGTTACGAACCTGGGGCCAACGTCCTGACTTTC | TRBJ2-6 | NA | NA | TRBV7-3
CASSPVGGELFF | TGCGCCAGCAGCCCCGTGGGCGGGGAGCTGTTTTTT | TRBJ2-2 | few | NA | TRBV5-1
CASSLEGSSNQPQHF | TGTGCCAGCAGCCTAGAGGGGTCTAGCAATCAGCCCCAGCATTTT | TRBJ1-5 | NA | NA | TRBV7-8
CASSLGSLNTEAFF | TGTGCCAGCAGCTTAGGAAGTTTGAACACTGAAGCTTTCTTT | TRBJ1-1 | few | NA | TRBV7-9
CSAGRVETQYF | TGCAGCGCCGGTCGAGTTGAGACCCAGTACTTC | TRBJ2-5 | few | NA | TRBV29-1
CASSTTGGPYNEQFF | TGTGCCAGCAGCACCACAGGGGGACCCTACAATGAGCAGTTCTTC | TRBJ2-1 | few | TRBD1 | TRBV7-3
CASSLGGGSYNEQFF | TGCGCCAGCAGCTTGGGGGGCGGTTCCTACAATGAGCAGTTCTTC | TRBJ2-1 | few | NA | TRBV5-1
CASRGVGTGDYNEQFF | TGTGCCAGCAGGGGGGTCGGGACAGGGGACTACAATGAGCAGTTCTTC | TRBJ2-1 | NA | TRBD1 | TRBV7-8
CASSTLQGRGEKLFF | TGCGCCAGCAGCACATTACAGGGGAGAGGAGAAAAACTGTTTTTT | TRBJ1-4 | NA | TRBD1 | TRBV5-1
CASSLSIKQPQHF | TGTGCCAGCAGCTTATCAATTAAACAGCCCCAGCATTTT | TRBJ1-5 | NA | NA | TRBV7-3
CASSHYTTDEAFF | TGTGCCAGCAGCCATTATACGACGGATGAAGCTTTCTTT | TRBJ1-1 | medium-sized | NA | TRBV14
CSAWDFSGNTIYF | TGCAGTGCCTGGGACTTCTCTGGAAACACCATATATTTT | TRBJ1-3 | few | NA | TRBV20-1
CASSLGTVTNEKLFF | TGCGCCAGCAGCTTGGGGACCGTAACTAATGAAAAACTGTTTTTT | TRBJ1-4 | few | NA | TRBV5-1
CASSQRGVSTDTQYF | TGTGCCAGCAGCCAGCGGGGGGTCAGCACAGATACGCAGTATTTT | TRBJ2-3 | few | TRBD2 | TRBV3-1
CASSFLSTEAFF | TGTGCCAGCAGCTTCCTCAGCACTGAAGCTTTCTTT | TRBJ1-1 | NA | NA | TRBV7-2
CASSLSGFRVTDTQYF | TGTGCCAGCAGTTTATCAGGGTTTAGGGTAACAGATACGCAGTATTTT | TRBJ2-3 | few | NA | TRBV12-3/TRBV12-4
CASSFNGRANTEAFF | TGTGCCAGCAGCTTCAACGGACGGGCGAACACTGAAGCTTTCTTT | TRBJ1-1 | NA | NA | TRBV7-9
CASSRLDIHTEAFF | TGCGCCAGCAGTCGACTGGACATCCACACTGAAGCTTTCTTT | TRBJ1-1 | many | NA | TRBV5-1
CASSLGRAGTDTQYF | TGTGCCAGCAGTTTAGGGAGGGCCGGCACAGATACGCAGTATTTT | TRBJ2-3 | few | NA | TRBV12-3/TRBV12-4
CSARHGKNYGYTF | TGCAGTGCTCGACACGGAAAGAACTATGGCTACACCTTC | TRBJ1-2 | NA | NA | TRBV20-1
CASSPTSGNVYEQYF | TGTGCCAGCAGCCCAACTAGCGGGAATGTCTACGAGCAGTACTTC | TRBJ2-7 | NA | TRBD2 | TRBV6-5
CASTGQPGETQYF | TGTGCCAGCACCGGACAGCCCGGTGAGACCCAGTACTTC | TRBJ2-5 | few | NA | TRBV12-3/TRBV12-4
CASSPGLATETQYF | TGTGCCAGCAGCCCGGGACTAGCGACGGAGACCCAGTACTTC | TRBJ2-5 | few | TRBD2 | TRBV12-3/TRBV12-4
CASTKTGVSYNEQFF | TGTGCCAGCACCAAGACAGGAGTCTCCTACAATGAGCAGTTCTTC | TRBJ2-1 | few | NA | TRBV2
CASRSSGANVLTF | TGCGCCAGCAGGAGCTCTGGGGCCAACGTCCTGACTTTC | TRBJ2-6 | NA | NA | TRBV5-1